A selection of T cell receptor beta chains follows, all from one sample in a study of chemoradiotherapy in HPV16-positive cancers. Clones were sequenced by immunoSEQ multiplex PCR, and TCRdb holds only the in-frame ones, with some missing. The sample includes about 12,000 clones, around 85% of them seen just once. This material was acquired from a patient who underwent chemoradiotherapy. The receptors were sampled from a human donor with HPV-associated anogenital cancer. The CDR3 runs from the conserved cysteine through the conserved F or W. The D gene is left open where the match is weak. Clone size is not always given. Where it is, it says once, few, many or a class for expanded clones.

v_gene	abundance	d_gene	j_gene	CDR3aa	CDR3nt
TRBV5-6	NA	NA	TRBJ2-7	CASSPTGRYEQYF	TGTGCCAGCAGCCCGACGGGGCGGTACGAGCAGTACTTC
TRBV15	few	NA	TRBJ2-7	CATSRVDSYEQYF	TGTGCCACCAGCAGAGTGGACTCCTACGAGCAGTACTTC
TRBV5-1	NA	NA	TRBJ1-1	CASSLDRSNTEAFF	TGCGCCAGCAGCTTGGACAGATCGAACACTGAAGCTTTCTTT
TRBV5-5	once	NA	TRBJ2-1	CASSLALYNEQFF	TGTGCCAGCAGCTTGGCTCTCTACAATGAGCAGTTCTTC
TRBV5-1	NA	TRBD1	TRBJ1-4	CASSSQGRYEKLFF	TGCGCCAGCAGCTCACAGGGGAGGTATGAAAAACTGTTTTTT
TRBV6-4	NA	TRBD1	TRBJ1-4	CASSPGQNEKLFF	TGTGCCAGCAGCCCGGGACAGAATGAAAAACTGTTTTTT
TRBV30	NA	NA	TRBJ1-4	CAWSDGLANEKLFF	TGTGCCTGGAGTGATGGCTTAGCTAATGAAAAACTGTTTTTT
TRBV5-1	NA	NA	TRBJ2-1	CASSLALAREQFF	TGCGCCAGCAGCTTGGCCCTAGCTCGGGAGCAGTTCTTC
TRBV28	NA	TRBD1	TRBJ2-7	CASSLRQGSVRKRLALSYEQYF	TGTGCCAGCAGTTTAAGACAGGGAAGCGTCAGGAAGCGGTTAGCCTTGTCCTACGAGCAGTACTTC
TRBV7-2	NA	NA	TRBJ2-7	CASSHPNGQPLF	TGTGCCAGCAGCCACCCGAATGGACAGCCGCTCTTC
TRBV5-1	NA	TRBD2	TRBJ2-3	CASSLAGEGDTQYF	TGCGCCAGCAGCTTGGCGGGGGAGGGAGATACGCAGTATTTT
TRBV7-8	NA	NA	TRBJ2-3	CASSLGITDTQYF	TGTGCCAGCAGCTTGGGGATTACAGATACGCAGTATTTT
TRBV9	few	NA	TRBJ1-5	CASSAGALNQPQHF	TGTGCCAGCAGCGCGGGGGCCCTCAATCAGCCCCAGCATTTT
TRBV2	NA	NA	TRBJ2-7	CASREIQAIRYEQYF	TGTGCCAGCAGAGAAATACAAGCTATCCGATACGAGCAGTACTTC
TRBV5-4	NA	NA	TRBJ2-5	CASSLGGSNFQETQYF	TGTGCCAGCAGTCTTGGGGGGTCCAATTTTCAAGAGACCCAGTACTTC
TRBV11-2	NA	NA	TRBJ1-2	CASSLSGKYGYTF	TGTGCCAGCAGCTTGTCAGGGAAATATGGCTACACCTTC
TRBV7-9	NA	NA	TRBJ1-6	CASSPSLQGPPLHF	TGTGCCAGCAGTCCCTCTCTTCAGGGGCCTCCCCTCCACTTT
TRBV5-8	NA	NA	TRBJ2-1	CASSLVGGWYNEQFF	TGTGCCAGCAGCTTGGTCGGGGGCTGGTACAATGAGCAGTTCTTC
TRBV6-5	NA	TRBD1	TRBJ1-2	CASSTRTGDGYTF	TGTGCCAGCAGTACGCGGACAGGGGATGGCTACACCTTC
TRBV6-5	NA	NA	TRBJ1-1	CASRAQENTEAFF	TGTGCCAGCAGGGCACAGGAGAACACTGAAGCTTTCTTT
TRBV5-1	NA	NA	TRBJ2-1	CASYDRNNEQFF	TGCGCCAGCTATGACAGGAACAATGAGCAGTTCTTC
TRBV5-6	few	NA	TRBJ1-5	CASSPGWGNNQPQHF	TGTGCCAGCAGCCCTGGCTGGGGAAACAATCAGCCCCAGCATTTT
TRBV4-1	NA	TRBD1	TRBJ2-3	CASSQVAGQGLDTQYF	TGCGCCAGCAGCCAAGTTGCTGGACAGGGGTTAGATACGCAGTATTTT
TRBV30	few	NA	TRBJ2-7	CAWSHGGVDHEQYF	TGTGCCTGGAGCCACGGTGGGGTGGACCACGAGCAGTACTTC
TRBV2	NA	NA	TRBJ2-2	CASSGSGHGELFF	TGTGCCAGCAGCGGATCAGGCCACGGGGAGCTGTTTTTT
TRBV4-2	few	NA	TRBJ2-5	CASSHRDSQETQYF	TGTGCCAGCAGCCACAGGGACTCACAAGAGACCCAGTACTTC
TRBV10-3	NA	TRBD1	TRBJ1-3	CAISESRRGNTIYF	TGTGCCATCAGTGAGTCCCGCAGGGGGAACACCATATATTTT
TRBV30	NA	TRBD1	TRBJ1-3	CAWHQGVGAPGNTIYF	TGTGCCTGGCATCAGGGGGTTGGTGCTCCTGGAAACACCATATATTTT
TRBV30	NA	TRBD1	TRBJ2-2	CAWSGQGLNTGELFF	TGTGCCTGGAGTGGACAGGGCCTGAACACCGGGGAGCTGTTTTTT
TRBV7-8	few	NA	TRBJ2-7	CASRLQGLAYEQYF	TGTGCCAGCAGATTACAGGGTCTCGCCTACGAGCAGTACTTC
TRBV11-2	once	NA	TRBJ2-2	CASSLPPAGTTGELFF	TGTGCCAGCAGCTTACCCCCGGCAGGAACCACCGGGGAGCTGTTTTTT
TRBV30	NA	NA	TRBJ1-3	CAWSRNTIYF	TGTGCCTGGAGTAGAAACACCATATATTTT
TRBV6-5	NA	NA	TRBJ1-6	CASSRGNSPLHF	TGTGCCAGCAGTCGGGGGAATTCACCCCTCCACTTT
TRBV7-9	NA	NA	TRBJ2-5	CASIVWGSRETQYF	TGTGCCAGCATCGTATGGGGTTCTCGGGAGACCCAGTACTTC
TRBV7-9	few	NA	TRBJ1-2	CASSLNREQEGYTF	TGTGCCAGCAGCCTAAACAGGGAGCAAGAAGGCTACACCTTC
TRBV9	NA	NA	TRBJ1-5	CASSGDLWDQPQHF	TGTGCCAGCAGCGGGGACCTCTGGGATCAGCCCCAGCATTTT
TRBV7-3	NA	TRBD1	TRBJ1-1	CASSSTGGDTEAFF	TGTGCCAGCAGCTCGACAGGGGGGGACACTGAAGCTTTCTTT
TRBV30	NA	NA	TRBJ2-7	CAWSRDEPYEQYF	TGTGCCTGGAGTCGGGACGAGCCCTACGAGCAGTACTTC
TRBV19	NA	NA	TRBJ1-5	CASSTDIFQHF	TGTGCCAGTAGTACGGACATTTTCCAGCATTTT
TRBV9	once	NA	TRBJ2-5	CASSVGLGSETQYF	TGTGCCAGCAGCGTAGGTTTAGGGTCGGAGACCCAGTACTTC
TRBV19	NA	TRBD1	TRBJ1-2	CASSILPGQGYGYTF	TGTGCCAGTAGTATCCTTCCAGGACAGGGGTATGGCTACACCTTC
TRBV29-1	few	NA	TRBJ2-7	CSVTIAYEQYF	TGCAGCGTTACGATAGCCTACGAGCAGTACTTC
TRBV5-5	NA	TRBD1	TRBJ1-2	CASTPQGYYGYTF	TGTGCCAGCACTCCACAGGGGTACTATGGCTACACCTTC
TRBV7-3	NA	NA	TRBJ2-7	CASSLGGTNYEQYF	TGTGCCAGCAGCCTTGGGGGGACAAACTACGAGCAGTACTTC
TRBV4-2	NA	TRBD1	TRBJ1-5	CASSQGDRGGSNQPQHF	TGTGCCAGCAGCCAAGGGGACAGGGGCGGGAGCAATCAGCCCCAGCATTTT
TRBV19	NA	TRBD1	TRBJ1-2	CASSTGQAANYGYTF	TGTGCCAGTAGTACGGGACAGGCGGCGAACTATGGCTACACCTTC
TRBV30	once	NA	TRBJ1-5	CAWSVRSNQPQHF	TGTGCCTGGAGTGTAAGGAGCAATCAGCCCCAGCATTTT
TRBV6-1	once	NA	TRBJ1-3	CASSQGPSSGNTIYF	TGTGCCAGCTCACAGGGACCAAGCTCTGGAAACACCATATATTTT